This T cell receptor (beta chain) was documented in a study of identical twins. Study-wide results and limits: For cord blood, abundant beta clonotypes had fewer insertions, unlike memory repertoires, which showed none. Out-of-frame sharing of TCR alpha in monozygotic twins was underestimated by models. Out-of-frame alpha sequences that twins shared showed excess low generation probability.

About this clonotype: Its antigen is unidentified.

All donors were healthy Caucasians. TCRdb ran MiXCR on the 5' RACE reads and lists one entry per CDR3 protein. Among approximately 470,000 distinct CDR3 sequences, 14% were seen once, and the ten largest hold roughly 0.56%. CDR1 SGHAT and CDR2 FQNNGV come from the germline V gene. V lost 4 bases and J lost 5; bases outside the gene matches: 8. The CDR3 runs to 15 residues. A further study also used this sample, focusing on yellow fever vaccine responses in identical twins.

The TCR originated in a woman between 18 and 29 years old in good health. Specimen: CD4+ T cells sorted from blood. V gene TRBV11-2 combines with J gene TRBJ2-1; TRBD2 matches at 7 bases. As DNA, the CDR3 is TGTGCCAGCAGCTCGGGACTAAATAAAAACAATGAGCAGTTCTTC. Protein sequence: CASSSGLNKNNEQFF. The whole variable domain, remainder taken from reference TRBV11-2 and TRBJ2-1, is EAGVAQSPRYKIIEKRQSVAFWCNPISGHATLYWYQQILGQGPKLLIQFQNNGVVDDSQLPKDRFSAERLKGVDSTLKIQPAKLEDSAVYLCASSSGLNKNNEQFFGPGTRLTVL.